Sequencing of this T cell receptor beta chain was carried out in a study of cytomegalovirus exposure and HLA in healthy donors. Study overall: Among around 200 million T cells, an earlier analysis found about 100 million unique TCR beta sequences. Study-wide results and limits: Across donors, presence/absence analyses took sequencing depth to be roughly uniform. In all likelihood, a cluster of highly shared sequence variants was a sequencing artifact. A later analysis revealed that TCR association rates differed between HLA loci, peaking at DRB1 and bottoming out at HLA-C.

The PCR was carried out with 60 Vbeta primers and 13 Jbeta primers. TCRdb keeps only in-frame clones here, not all; method: immunoSEQ multiplex PCR. Of 62,000 or so clones in the sample, roughly 80% are singletons; the top ten hold about 4.3%. In the case of this clone: The antigen is unknown.

Germline CDR1 reads MNHNY; CDR2 reads SVGAGI (reference sequence). V lost 7 bases, J lost 4 bases, and 20 bases lay in between. The CDR3 totals 16 residues. Sequencing used PBMCs. The rearrangement uses TRBV6-6 and TRBJ1-3; a weak D match, TRBD1 (5 bases). This receptor was identified in a man aged 25 to 45 in good health and CMV-seronegative. CDR3 sequence: CASTPGRGGAGNTIYF. The CDR3 region has the DNA TGTGCCAGCACCCCCGGTAGGGGAGGGGCCGGAAACACCATATATTTT.